This T cell receptor (beta chain) was sequenced during a study of OX40 agonist ivuxolimab in advanced cancers. Study context: Patients were roughly 87% male with ages roughly 23 to 85, mean roughly 55. The study, taken as a whole, reports: In a subset of nonresponders, normalized T-cell clonal expansion was also low.

The cohort excluded patients with autoimmune disease history or systemic immunosuppression. CDR3 length equals 15 residues. Germline trimming cut 0 bases from V and 2 bases from J; bases unmatched to any gene: 4. CDR1 and CDR2 (germline): SGDLS, YYNGEE. Libraries were prepared by immunoSEQ multiplex PCR; TCRdb keeps only in-frame clonotypes and omits some of them. The table lists approximately 100,000 clones, roughly 91% of them singletons. About this clone itself: Its antigen is undetermined.

The specimen was CD4+ or CD8+ T cells sorted from blood, collected in a trial of the OX40 agonist ivuxolimab. The TCR comes from an adult with an advanced solid tumor such as melanoma, head and neck, liver or kidney cancer. The rearrangement links TRBV9 to TRBJ2-5; TRBD2 agrees at 7 bases. The CDR3 DNA reads TGTGCCAGCAGCGTAGACGGGAGGCGGCAAGAGACCCAGTACTTC. Protein product: CASSVDGRRQETQYF.